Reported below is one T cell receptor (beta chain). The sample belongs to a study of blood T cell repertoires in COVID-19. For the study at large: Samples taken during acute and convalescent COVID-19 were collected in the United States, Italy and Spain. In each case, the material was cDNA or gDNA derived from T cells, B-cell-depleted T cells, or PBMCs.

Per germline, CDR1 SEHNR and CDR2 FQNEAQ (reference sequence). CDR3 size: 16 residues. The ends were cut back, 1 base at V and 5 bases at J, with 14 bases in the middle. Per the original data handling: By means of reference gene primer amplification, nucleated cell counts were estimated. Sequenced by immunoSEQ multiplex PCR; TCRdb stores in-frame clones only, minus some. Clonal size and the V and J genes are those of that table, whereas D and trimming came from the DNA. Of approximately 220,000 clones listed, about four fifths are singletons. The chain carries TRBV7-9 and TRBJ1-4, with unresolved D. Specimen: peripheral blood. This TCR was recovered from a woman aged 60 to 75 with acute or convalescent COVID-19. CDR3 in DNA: TGTGCCAGCAGCTTAGATACGGCCAGGCCCAATGAAAAACTGTTTTTT. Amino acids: CASSLDTARPNEKLFF.